Shown below are 7 T cell receptor beta chains from a single sample sequenced in a study of regulatory T cells in long-lasting Graves disease (dated by TCRdb to about 2021). The intended sense of this specimen's time point label: persistent/refractory GD, antithyroid drugs over 5 years with positive TRAb. RNA was extracted from PBMCs in TRIzol for both TCR sequencing and RNA sequencing. Libraries were built with multiplex PCR. The reads were generated on an Illumina HiSeq 4000. To build TCR beta libraries, CDR3 regions were amplified by Arm-PCR using iRepertoire HTBI primers. TCRdb applied fastp at Q25 and MiXCR to the public reads, then kept only in-frame beta chains. A single entry per CDR3 protein holds the most common genes and DNA from its merged rows. The sample data list a few hundred thousand distinct CDR3 sequences, and approximately 25% of these were observed just once. The ten largest clones add up to 25% to 35% of the sample.

Specimen: peripheral blood mononuclear cells (PBMCs), collected when the disease was refractory, from a patient treated with antithyroid drugs. These receptor sequences come from a middle-aged woman with Graves disease. Donor details come from another sample of the same person, matched by shared clones.

This clonotype was seen at least ten times. The chain has TRBV28 and TRBJ1-1, with D possibly TRBD1 on 5 matching bases. V was clipped by 1 base and J by 0 bases, with 9 bases between them. Germline V CDR1 and CDR2: MDHEN, SYDVKM. The CDR3 consists of 15 residues. DNA of the CDR3: TGTGCCAGCAGTTTATTTAGGGGAATGAACACTGAAGCTTTCTTT. Protein sequence: CASSLFRGMNTEAFF.

The chain recombines TRBV18 with TRBJ2-7; 7 bases align to TRBD1. The CDR3 is 14 residues long. Germline-derived CDR1 and CDR2 are KGHSH and LQKENI. Losses at the gene ends were 6 bases for V and 5 bases for J; bases not matched to a gene: 10. Here the CDR3 reads CASSDNGQDHEQYF. The CDR3 nucleotides read TGTGCCAGCTCTGACAATGGACAGGACCACGAGCAGTACTTC.

This chain connects TRBV2 to TRBJ2-7; D remains unclear. Germline lookup yields CDR1 SNHLY and CDR2 FYNNEI. The CDR3 length is 12 residues. V was cut by 6 bases and J by 3 bases, with 9 bases left in between. Here the CDR3 reads CASRALNYEQYF. DNA for the CDR3: TGTGCCAGCAGGGCCCTTAACTACGAGCAGTACTTC.

This clonotype was seen repeatedly, ten times or more. The V call is TRBV20-1, the J call TRBJ2-7; 9 nucleotides match TRBD2. The V gene end was trimmed by 2 bases and the J gene end by 4 bases; junction bases not matched to a gene: 9. The CDR3 consists of 15 residues. Germline CDR1 reads DFQATT; CDR2 reads SNEGSKA (reference sequence). CDR3 bases: TGCAGTGCTAGATCAGGGGCTAGCGGGACGTACGAGCAGTACTTC. Its translation: CSARSGASGTYEQYF.

A word on this clonotype: This sequence is one base from a far larger clone and is likely a read error. The chain couples TRBV2 to TRBJ2-5, with 8 bases lining up with TRBD2. CDR1 and CDR2 (germline): SNHLY, FYNNEI. This CDR3 region has 16 residues. After removal of 5 bases from V and 4 bases from J, the junction contained 12 bases not matched to a gene. The CDR3 sequence: CASSSPLAGSRETQYF. In DNA, the CDR3 is TGTGCCAGCAGTTCACCGTTAGCGGGAAGCCGAGAGACCCAGTACTTC.

This clonotype was observed at least ten times. The chain is built from TRBV12-3 or TRBV12-4 and TRBJ1-6, with 8 bases fitting TRBD1. The CDR3 length is 15 residues. After removal of 8 bases from V and 9 bases from J, the junction contained 12 bases not matched to a gene. CDR3 protein: CASLPPTGGRSPLHF. The CDR3 DNA sequence: TGTGCCAGCCTTCCTCCCACAGGGGGACGTTCACCCCTCCACTTT.

With regard to this clonotype: Given a much more abundant clone one base away, this may be a read error. V and J are TRBV27 and TRBJ2-5; no definite D call. Germline values: CDR1 MNHEY, CDR2 SMNVEV (reference sequence). The CDR3 extends over 13 amino acids. The CDR3 loop is CASTRRRQETQNF. The CDR3 DNA reads TGTGCCAGCACCCGACGGAGACAAGAGACCCAGAACTTC.